This T cell receptor (beta chain) was captured by sequencing in a study of T cell clones after liver transplantation. Study at large: Three of eight recipients were HCV-positive; others had non-autoimmune, non-viral indications. Tolerant meant at least one year fully off immunosuppression without liver enzymes above twice normal.

In regard to this clone: The target antigen is unknown.

The germline V and J ends were trimmed by 2 bases and 0 bases, with 19 bases remaining between them. The CDR3 runs 18 residues. Germline values: CDR1 MGHRA, CDR2 YSYEKL. Here immunoSEQ multiplex PCR was the method, and the copy in TCRdb shows in-frame clones only, minus some. This table holds about 47,000 clones, less than 90% found once. The study, taken as a whole, reports: Low donor cell numbers restricted donor-reactive repertoire measurement in a couple of subjects.

The chain joins TRBV4-1 to TRBJ1-1, with a tentative D call TRBD1 (6 bases). This TCR derives from a human patient who received a liver transplant. T cells may partly derive from the graft donor. Sequenced material: CD8+ T cells from blood, taken 12 months after liver transplant. This CDR3 reads CASSQNPPTGLMNTEAFF. In DNA form, the CDR3 reads TGCGCCAGCAGCCAAAACCCGCCGACAGGTCTAATGAACACTGAAGCTTTCTTT.